Following are 19 T cell receptor beta chains from one sample sequenced in a study of T cell repertoires in cytomegalovirus infection (dated by TCRdb to the late 2010s). Sequencing relied on an Illumina HiSeq 1500. The raw public data were reprocessed by TCRdb itself: fastp quality trimming at Q25, MiXCR clonotype calling, in-frame beta chains only. Records with the same CDR3 protein are collapsed into one entry carrying the most frequent genes and DNA. The sample includes hundreds of thousands of distinct CDR3 sequences, with approximately 31% observed a single time. The top ten hold about an eighth of the sample. Their recognized antigens are unknown. The meaning of the sample's treatment or condition label: in vitro stimulation with specific CMV peptide epitopes to enrich CMV-specific T cells. The specimen comprised cultured CD8+ T cells from PBMCs, sampled from culture after CMV antigen stimulation. The source of these receptors is a human donor in good health (CMV status not recorded). Some clones in this sample may be carry-over from other donors' samples.

This chain links TRBV7-6 with TRBJ2-1; TRBD2 aligns across 12 bases. The CDR3 runs 15 residues. Losses at the gene ends were 5 bases for V and 13 bases for J; bases not matched to a gene: 12. CDR1 and CDR2 (germline): SGHVS, FNYEAQ. The CDR3 DNA reads as TGTGCCAGCAGCCCCGGACTAGCGGGGAGGGAGACCCAGTTCTTC. Translated, it gives CASSPGLAGRETQFF. The full variable domain, rest sourced from reference TRBV7-6 and TRBJ2-1, is GAGVSQSPRYKVTKRGQDVALRCDPISGHVSLYWYRQALGQGPEFLTYFNYEAQQDKSGLPNDRFSAERPEGSISTLTIQRTEQRDSAMYRCASSPGLAGRETQFFGPGTRLTVL.

The sample holds many counts of this clonotype. V and J are TRBV7-8 and TRBJ2-7; weak D call: TRBD2 (5 bases). V was shortened by 8 bases and J by 3 bases, with 11 bases between the two germline ends. CDR1 SGHVS and CDR2 FQNEAQ come from the germline V gene. The CDR3 is 12 residues long. The CDR3 is CASGPSGYEQYV. In DNA form, the CDR3 reads TGTGCCAGCGGGCCCAGCGGCTACGAGCAGTACGTC.

This clonotype was counted once. V is TRBV10-3 and J is TRBJ2-7; possible D gene TRBD1, 6 bases. The CDR3 has 16 amino acids. V was shortened by 1 base and J by 2 bases, with 15 bases between the two germline ends. Germline V gives CDR1 ENHRY, CDR2 SYGVKD. CDR3 protein: CAISEWNRDIPYEQYF. CDR3 DNA: TGTGCCATCAGTGAGTGGAACAGGGATATTCCCTACGAGCAGTACTTC.

This clonotype appeared a few times. J is TRBJ2-1 and V is TRBV7-6, with D possibly being TRBD1 or TRBD2 (6 bases each). V was clipped by 3 bases and J by 0 bases, with 15 bases between them. The CDR3 length is 17 residues. Germline V gene data show CDR1 as SGHVS and CDR2 as FNYEAQ. CDR3 loop: CASSFRLGGHSYNEQFF. The CDR3, as DNA: TGTGCCAGCAGCTTTCGGTTGGGGGGCCACTCCTACAATGAGCAGTTCTTC.

The rearrangement links TRBV4-3 to TRBJ1-2, with D unclear. The CDR3 length is 15 residues. Per germline, CDR1 LGHNA and CDR2 YSLEER. The V gene lost 0 bases and the J gene lost 1 base, with 9 bases spanning the gap. The CDR3 nucleotides read TGCGCCAGCAGCCAAGATTCCGGGTTTAACTATGGCTACACCTTC. This sequence encodes CASSQDSGFNYGYTF.

This clonotype has only a few counts. The gene calls are TRBV28 and TRBJ1-1, with a weak D call TRBD1 (5 bases). V lost 6 bases and J lost 7, with 15 bases in between. The CDR3 is 13 residues long. Germline V lookup: CDR1 MDHEN, CDR2 SYDVKM. CDR3 sequence reads: CASSLAGQIEAFF. The CDR3 nucleotides are TGTGCCAGCAGCCTCGCAGGGCAGATTGAAGCTTTCTTT. Together with reference TRBV28 and TRBJ1-1, the CDR3 gives the full variable domain: DVKVTQSSRYLVKRTGEKVFLECVQDMDHENMFWYRQDPGLGLRLIYFSYDVKMKEKGDIPEGYSVSREKKERFSLILESASTNQTSMYLCASSLAGQIEAFFGQGTRLTVV.

This clonotype was counted between two and nine times. The chain combines TRBV7-9 with TRBJ2-2; 8 positions match TRBD1. V lost 5 bases and J lost 14; bases outside the gene matches: 13. CDR3 size: 14 residues. The germline V gene has CDR1 SEHNR and CDR2 FQNEAQ (reference sequence). CDR3 region: CASSLHQGAHGLFF. The CDR3 DNA follows: TGTGCCAGCAGCCTCCATCAGGGGGCCCACGGACTGTTTTTT.

At least ten counts were recorded for this clonotype. The chain employs TRBV7-3 and TRBJ1-2; D is unresolved. The CDR3 has 13 residues. The germline V and J ends were trimmed by 3 bases and 3 bases, with 8 bases remaining between them. Germline V gene lookup returns CDR1 SGHTA and CDR2 FQGTGA. The CDR3 bases are TGTGCCAGCAGCTTGTCGCCAGACTATGGCTACACCTTC. It translates to CASSLSPDYGYTF.

This chain connects TRBV12-3 or TRBV12-4 to TRBJ2-1; TRBD1 matches at 10 bases. J was trimmed by 6 bases and V by 5 bases; bases with no gene match: 13. This CDR3 is 17 amino acids long. The CDR3 loop reads CASSGPTAGQGPNEQFF. Written as DNA, the CDR3 is TGTGCCAGCAGTGGCCCGACGGCGGGACAGGGGCCCAATGAGCAGTTCTTC.

A few counts support this clonotype. The chain couples TRBV6-5 to TRBJ2-3, with a weak D call TRBD2 (6 bases). The germline gives CDR1 MNHEY, CDR2 SVGAGI. Between the trimmed V and J ends, which lost 0 bases and 2 bases, there was a span of 15 bases. CDR3 length equals 17 residues. The DNA for the CDR3 is TGTGCCAGCAGTTACTCGAGGCTAGGAGGGGCCACAGATACGCAGTATTTT. It encodes CASSYSRLGGATDTQYF.

This clonotype was seen repeatedly, ten times or more. CDR3 amino acids: CASSSDSPYSNQPQHF. CDR3 DNA sequence: TGTGCCAGCAGCTCTGACAGCCCTTATAGCAATCAGCCCCAGCATTTT. This chain links TRBV7-9 with TRBJ1-5; perhaps TRBD1 as D (5 bases). Trimming shortened V by 4 bases and J by 0 bases, and 13 bases separated the two germline ends. The CDR3 runs to 16 residues. Germline CDR1 is SEHNR and CDR2 is FQNEAQ (reference sequence).

This clonotype came up a few times. The chain has TRBV7-2 and TRBJ2-1; no clear D gene. Trimming pared 5 bases from V and 6 bases from J, leaving 8 bases between. The CDR3 contains 12 residues. The germline V gene encodes CDR1 SGHTA and CDR2 FQGNSA. CDR3: CTSSPGVNEQFF. The CDR3 bases are TGTACCAGCAGCCCTGGAGTCAATGAGCAGTTCTTC.

This clonotype was recorded at least ten times. J is TRBJ1-2 and V is TRBV7-8, with 8 bases matching TRBD1. The CDR3 has 17 amino acids. The germline gives CDR1 SGHVS, CDR2 FQNEAQ. The J segment lost 0 bases and the V segment lost 2 bases, leaving 8 bases of the junction unmatched. CDR3 coding DNA: TGTGCCAGCAGCTTATCACAGGGGGAGGGGGCTAACTATGGCTACACCTTC. Its translation is CASSLSQGEGANYGYTF.

V is TRBV9 and J is TRBJ1-1; D is unresolved. The CDR3 contains 14 residues. Germline assignment: CDR1 SGDLS and CDR2 YYNGEE. V was trimmed by 4 bases and J by 1 base, leaving 11 bases between them. DNA of the CDR3: TGTGCCAGCAGCTCGCCGTCAACGAACACTGAAGCTTTCTTT. Protein sequence: CASSSPSTNTEAFF.

This clonotype was seen more than once but under ten times. The V call is TRBV4-1, the J call TRBJ1-2, with a tentative D call TRBD1 (5 bases). Germline V gene sequence: CDR1 MGHRA, CDR2 YSYEKL. With 0 bases removed from V and 4 bases from J, the gap between germline ends came to 18 bases. This CDR3 spans 17 amino acids. For the CDR3, the DNA is TGCGCCAGCAGCCAAGAGATCTGGGACCCCTATGGCTATGGCTACACCTTC. The encoded protein is CASSQEIWDPYGYGYTF.

This clonotype was detected ten times or more. The CDR3 sequence is CASSYSRGPHTEAFF. CDR3 DNA: TGTGCCAGCAGTTACTCAAGGGGCCCCCACACTGAAGCTTTCTTT. The chain carries TRBV6-5 and TRBJ1-1; a possible D gene is TRBD1 (5 bases). In germline, CDR1 is MNHEY, CDR2 SVGAGI. Trimming took 0 bases from V and 3 from J, leaving 11 bases between them. The length of the CDR3 is 15 residues.

At least ten counts were recorded for this clonotype. This chain links TRBV7-9 with TRBJ1-1; D possibly corresponds to TRBD1 (6 bases). Germline V gene lookup returns CDR1 SEHNR and CDR2 FQNEAQ (reference sequence). V lost 0 bases to trimming and J lost 0 bases, with 14 bases between them. This CDR3 has 17 amino acids. The CDR3 sequence: CASSLAGGSFVNTEAFF. As DNA, the CDR3 is TGTGCCAGCAGCTTAGCGGGGGGCAGTTTTGTGAACACTGAAGCTTTCTTT.

Note on this clonotype: Sequence at one end of the junction differs from germline and may be a read error. The chain couples TRBV6-8 to TRBJ2-3; D gene unclear. Germline loops: CDR1 MNHGY, CDR2 SAAAGT. The CDR3 is 14 residues long. The CDR3 loop is CVSSWAQSTDTQYF. CDR3 nucleotide sequence: TGTGTCAGCAGTTGGGCACAGTCCACAGATACGCAGTATTTT.

The gene calls are TRBV24-1 and TRBJ2-3, with TRBD1 identical over 8 bases. The ends lost 4 bases at V and 5 bases at J; junction bases unmatched: 7. The CDR3 runs to 15 residues. Germline V gene data show CDR1 as KGHDR and CDR2 as SFDVKD. The CDR3: CATSDLGQGRDTQYF. The CDR3 DNA sequence: TGTGCCACCAGTGACCTTGGACAGGGAAGAGATACGCAGTATTTT.